This T cell receptor beta chain was recorded in a study of blood T cell repertoires in COVID-19 (dated by TCRdb to about 2020). The study in broad terms: Collaborator samples came from the United States, Italy and Spain and covered acute and convalescent phases of COVID-19. The material from the prospective study consisted of cDNA or gDNA derived from T cells, B-cell-depleted T cells, or PBMCs. Samples were obtained from the ongoing ImmuneRACE study (first 160 participants) and from 1,254 subjects provided by 6 global collaborators. The repertoires were released in a freely available public database meant as a resource for research on the immune response to SARS-CoV-2. Deeply sampled blood TCRbeta repertoires from subjects exposed to, actively infected with, or recovered from COVID-19 were included in the dataset. Where available, HLA class I and class II types were taken from metadata supplied by the sample provider and were not determined by assay-based typing. Nearly every sample came with metadata listing a de-identified subject ID, COVID-19 status, age in years and sex.

Collaborating institutions collected whole blood in K2EDTA tubes following their own protocols. Collaborator samples were shipped for TCRbeta analysis as frozen whole blood, isolated PBMCs, or DNA extracted from either sample type. The CDR3 spans 15 residues, from the cysteine through the phenylalanine. Only the CDR3 DNA stays, 45 bases, in frame from base 1. CDR1 LNHDA and CDR2 SQIVND were looked up in the germline V gene (reference sequence). Deletion took 6 bases off V and 3 bases off J, with a span of 15 bases between the germline ends. The paper's findings and limits, for the study overall: The quantity of clinical and demographic metadata differed by source and by participant and was supplied without curation.

The immunoSEQ Assay, a bias-controlled multiplex PCR, was used to amplify TCRbeta CDR3 regions from genomic DNA. The authors' analysis ran thus. Within the assay, amplification of reference gene primers was used to estimate how many nucleated cells each sample contained. To quantify the absolute abundance of each unique TCRbeta CDR3 rearrangement, sequence reads were collapsed and filtered. For each sample, productive Simpson clonality was calculated as the square root of Simpson's diversity index across productive rearrangements. TCRdb mirrors the immuneACCESS table, restricted to in-frame sequences. Some clones are absent from its copies; in checked studies, under half trace to an unresolved V gene, and the reason for the others is unknown. V, J and clone size are those of that table, while D and trimming were read from the DNA. Present in this sample are more than 100,000 clones, about nine tenths of which were seen just once. The ten most abundant clones make up about 4.1% of the sample.

Turning to this clone: Which antigen it targets is not known. No clone much larger than this one lies a single base away; base qualities are absent.

Here the chain combines TRBV19 and TRBJ1-3; a confident D gene designation cannot be given. Material: peripheral blood. The clonotype was recovered from a man aged 40-49 years with acute or convalescent COVID-19. CDR3 protein: CASSPPGSHGNTIYF. The sequenced DNA: TGTGCCAGTAGCCCGCCGGGTTCGCATGGAAACACCATATATTTT.